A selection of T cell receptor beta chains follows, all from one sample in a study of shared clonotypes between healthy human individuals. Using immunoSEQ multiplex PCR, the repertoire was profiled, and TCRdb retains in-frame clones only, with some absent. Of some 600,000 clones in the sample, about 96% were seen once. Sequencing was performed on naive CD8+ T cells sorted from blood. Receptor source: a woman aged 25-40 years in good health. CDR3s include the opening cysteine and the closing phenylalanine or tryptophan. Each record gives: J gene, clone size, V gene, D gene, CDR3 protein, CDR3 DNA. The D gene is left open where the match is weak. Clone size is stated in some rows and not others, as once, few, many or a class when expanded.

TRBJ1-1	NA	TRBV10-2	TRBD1	CARAGGMNTEAFF	TGCGCCAGGGCAGGGGGCATGAACACTGAAGCTTTCTTT
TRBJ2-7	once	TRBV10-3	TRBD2	CAISESGLAGEQYF	TGTGCCATCAGTGAGTCGGGACTAGCCGGTGAGCAGTACTTC
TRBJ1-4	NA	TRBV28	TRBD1	CASSLTGLTNEKLFF	TGTGCCAGCAGTCTGACAGGGTTGACTAATGAAAAACTGTTTTTT
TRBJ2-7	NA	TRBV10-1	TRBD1	CASQGDHEQYF	TGCGCCAGCCAGGGGGACCACGAGCAGTACTTC
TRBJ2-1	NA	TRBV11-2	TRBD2	CASSMTSGVTSYNEQFF	TGTGCCAGCAGCATGACTAGCGGGGTCACTTCCTACAATGAGCAGTTCTTC
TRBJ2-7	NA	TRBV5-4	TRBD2	CASSFREGVEQYF	TGTGCCAGCAGCTTTCGGGAGGGCGTCGAGCAGTACTTC
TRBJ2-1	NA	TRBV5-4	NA	CASSLETNDEQFF	TGTGCCAGCAGCTTAGAGACTAACGATGAGCAGTTCTTC
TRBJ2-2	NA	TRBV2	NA	CASSGRDTLNTGELFF	TGTGCCAGCAGTGGGAGGGACACCTTAAACACCGGGGAGCTGTTTTTT
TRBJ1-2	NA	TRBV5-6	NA	CASSLEAGYGYTF	TGTGCCAGCAGCTTGGAGGCAGGGTATGGCTACACCTTC
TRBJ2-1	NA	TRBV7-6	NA	CASSPDWSSYNEQFF	TGTGCCAGCAGCCCAGACTGGAGCTCCTACAATGAGCAGTTCTTC
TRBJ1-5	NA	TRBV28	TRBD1	CASSFTGDYSNQPQHF	TGTGCCAGCAGTTTTACAGGGGACTATAGCAATCAGCCCCAGCATTTT
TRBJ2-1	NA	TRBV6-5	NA	CASSLEGYNEQFF	TGTGCCAGCAGTCTAGAAGGGTACAATGAGCAGTTCTTC
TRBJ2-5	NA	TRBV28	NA	CASSFGGQETQYF	TGTGCCAGCAGTTTCGGAGGACAAGAGACCCAGTACTTC
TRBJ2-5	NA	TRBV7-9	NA	CASSPIDGGQETQYF	TGTGCCAGCAGCCCAATCGATGGGGGGCAAGAGACCCAGTACTTC
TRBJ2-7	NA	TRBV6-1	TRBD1	CASQEDRGPYEQYF	TGTGCCAGCCAAGAGGACAGGGGGCCCTACGAGCAGTACTTC
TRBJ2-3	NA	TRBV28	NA	CASSFDPALRSPSTDTQYF	TGTGCCAGCAGTTTTGACCCCGCTCTACGGAGCCCGAGCACAGATACGCAGTATTTT
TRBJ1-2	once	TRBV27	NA	CASSLSGPNYGYTF	TGTGCCAGCAGTTTATCGGGACCGAATTATGGCTACACCTTC
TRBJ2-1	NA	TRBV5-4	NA	CASSLEWTATTYNEQFF	TGTGCCAGCAGCTTGGAATGGACAGCGACGACCTACAATGAGCAGTTCTTC
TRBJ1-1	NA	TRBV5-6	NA	CASSQIQASGTEAFF	TGTGCCAGCAGCCAAATACAGGCCTCGGGGACTGAAGCTTTCTTT
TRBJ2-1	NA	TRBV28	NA	CASSQSSHYNEQFF	TGTGCCAGCAGTCAGTCCAGTCATTACAATGAGCAGTTCTTC
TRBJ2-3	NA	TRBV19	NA	CASSIWPPTTDTQYF	TGTGCCAGTAGTATTTGGCCCCCTACCACAGATACGCAGTATTTT